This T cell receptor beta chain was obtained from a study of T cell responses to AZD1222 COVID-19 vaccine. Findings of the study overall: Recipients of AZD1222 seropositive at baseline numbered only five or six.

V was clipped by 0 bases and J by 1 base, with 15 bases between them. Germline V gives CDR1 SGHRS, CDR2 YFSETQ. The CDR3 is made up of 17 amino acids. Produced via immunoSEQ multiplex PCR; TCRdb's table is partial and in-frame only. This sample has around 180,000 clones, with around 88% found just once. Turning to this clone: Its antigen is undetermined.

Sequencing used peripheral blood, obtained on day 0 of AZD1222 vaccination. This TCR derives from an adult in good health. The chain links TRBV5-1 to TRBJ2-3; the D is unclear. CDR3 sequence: CASSLETGPSGTDTQYF. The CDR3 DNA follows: TGCGCCAGCAGCTTGGAAACGGGTCCCTCGGGCACAGATACGCAGTATTTT.